The 5 T cell receptor beta chains in this list originate from one sample, sequenced in a study of PD-L1 blockade in urothelial cancer. The sample's time point: pretreatment peripheral blood. The data were produced by immunoSEQ multiplex PCR, yet TCRdb's version contains in-frame clones alone and is incomplete. The table includes more than 15,000 clones, about 89% detected once. Material: PBMCs, obtained around atezolizumab (anti-PD-L1) treatment. These receptors all stem from a man between 65 and 85 years old with urothelial cancer.

The chain has TRBV2 and TRBJ1-5, with TRBD1 as a possible D gene (5 bases). This CDR3 is 15 amino acids long. Per germline, CDR1 SNHLY and CDR2 FYNNEI. Deletions cut 8 bases from V and 4 bases from J, with 18 bases between. The CDR3 sequence is CASGPLGGENQPQHF. CDR3 nucleotide sequence: TGTGCCAGCGGGCCCCTGGGGGGGGAGAATCAGCCCCAGCATTTT.

This chain joins TRBV10-3 and TRBJ2-7; possible D gene TRBD1, 6 bases. Trimming removed 11 bases at V and 1 base at J, with 21 bases between. CDR1 is ENHRY and CDR2 is SYGVKD in the germline V gene. The CDR3 totals 15 residues. The CDR3 region has the DNA TGTGCCTCCGGACAGCCCCCTGGCCATTCCTACGAGCAGTACTTC. Protein product: CASGQPPGHSYEQYF.

The gene calls are TRBV11-2 and TRBJ2-3; a weak D match, TRBD1 (6 bases). There are 19 residues in the CDR3. Germline V gene data show CDR1 as SGHAT and CDR2 as FQNNGV. V was pared by 5 bases and J by 4 bases, with 28 bases between. CDR3 coding DNA: TGTGCCAGCAGCCTACTGTCCGGACAGTTGGGTTGGCGGGCAGATACGCAGTATTTT. Translated, it gives CASSLLSGQLGWRADTQYF.

This clone was recorded once. The V call is TRBV2, the J call TRBJ2-2; D might be TRBD1 (6 bases). Germline assignment: CDR1 SNHLY and CDR2 FYNNEI. The CDR3 length is 16 residues. Deletions cut 5 bases from V and 6 bases from J, with 19 bases between. The CDR3 loop is CASSLGQGQKSGELFF. The CDR3 nucleotides are TGTGCCAGCAGTTTGGGTCAGGGGCAAAAGTCCGGGGAGCTGTTTTTT.

CDR3 amino acids: CASSPYTNYGYTF. In DNA, the CDR3 is TGTGCCAGCAGCCCGTATACTAACTATGGCTACACCTTC. The chain combines TRBV5-8 with TRBJ1-2, with D unresolved. Germline-derived CDR1 and CDR2 are SGHTS and YDEGEE. V dropped 4 bases and J dropped 0 bases, with 7 bases sitting between them. This CDR3 is built from 13 residues.